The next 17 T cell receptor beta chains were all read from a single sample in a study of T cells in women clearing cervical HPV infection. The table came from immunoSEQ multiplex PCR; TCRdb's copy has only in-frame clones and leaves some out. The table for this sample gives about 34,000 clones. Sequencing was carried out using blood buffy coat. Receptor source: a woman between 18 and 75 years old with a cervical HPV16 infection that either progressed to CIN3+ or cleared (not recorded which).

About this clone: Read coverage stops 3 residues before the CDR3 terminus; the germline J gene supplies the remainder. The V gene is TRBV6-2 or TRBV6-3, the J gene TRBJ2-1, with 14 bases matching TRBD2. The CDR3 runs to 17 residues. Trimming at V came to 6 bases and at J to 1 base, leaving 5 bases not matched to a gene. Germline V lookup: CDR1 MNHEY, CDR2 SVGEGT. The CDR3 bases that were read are TGTGCCAGCAGACGGACTAGCGGGAGGCTTTCCTACAATGAG. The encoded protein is CASRRTSGRLSYNE. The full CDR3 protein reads CASRRTSGRLSYNEQFF.

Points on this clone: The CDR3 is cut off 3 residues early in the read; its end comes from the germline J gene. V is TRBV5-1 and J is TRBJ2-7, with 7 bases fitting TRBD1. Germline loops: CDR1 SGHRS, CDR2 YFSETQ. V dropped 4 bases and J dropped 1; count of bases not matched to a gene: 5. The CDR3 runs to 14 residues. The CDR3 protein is CASSRWTGSYEQYF. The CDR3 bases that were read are TGCGCCAGCAGCAGATGGACAGGATCCTACGAG. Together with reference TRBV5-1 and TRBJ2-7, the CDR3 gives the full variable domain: KAGVTQTPRYLIKTRGQQVTLSCSPISGHRSVSWYQQTPGQGLQFLFEYFSETQRNKGNFPGRFSGRQFSNSRSEMNVSTLELGDSALYLCASSRWTGSYEQYFGPGTRLTVT.

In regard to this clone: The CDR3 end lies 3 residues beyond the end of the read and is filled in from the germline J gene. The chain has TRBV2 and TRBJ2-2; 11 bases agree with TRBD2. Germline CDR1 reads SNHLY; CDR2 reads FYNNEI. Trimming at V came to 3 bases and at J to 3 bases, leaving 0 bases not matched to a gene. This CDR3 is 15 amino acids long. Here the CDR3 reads CASSDSGGDTGELFF. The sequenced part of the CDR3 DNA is TGTGCCAGCAGTGATAGCGGGGGGGACACCGGGGAG.

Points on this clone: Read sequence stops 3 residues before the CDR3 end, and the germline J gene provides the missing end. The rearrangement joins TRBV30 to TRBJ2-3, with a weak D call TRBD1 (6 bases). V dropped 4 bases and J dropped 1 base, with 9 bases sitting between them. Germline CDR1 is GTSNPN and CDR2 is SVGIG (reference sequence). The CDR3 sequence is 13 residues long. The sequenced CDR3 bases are TGTGCCTGGAATCAGGGGCGCACAGATACG. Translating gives CAWNQGRTDT. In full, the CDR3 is CAWNQGRTDTQYF.

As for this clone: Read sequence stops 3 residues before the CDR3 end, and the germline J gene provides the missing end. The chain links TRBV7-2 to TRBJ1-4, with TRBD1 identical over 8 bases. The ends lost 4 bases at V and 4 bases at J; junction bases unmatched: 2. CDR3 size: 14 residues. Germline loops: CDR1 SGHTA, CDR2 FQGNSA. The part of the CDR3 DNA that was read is TGTGCCAGCAGCTACACAGGGGGTAATGAAAAA. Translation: CASSYTGGNEK. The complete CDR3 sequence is CASSYTGGNEKLFF.

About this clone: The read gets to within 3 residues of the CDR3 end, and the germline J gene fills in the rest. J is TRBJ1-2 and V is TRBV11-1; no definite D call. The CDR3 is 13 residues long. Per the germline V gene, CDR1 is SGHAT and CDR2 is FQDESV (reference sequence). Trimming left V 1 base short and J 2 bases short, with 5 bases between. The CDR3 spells CASSLGQNYGYTF. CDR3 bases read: TGTGCCAGCAGCTTAGGGCAAAACTATGGC.

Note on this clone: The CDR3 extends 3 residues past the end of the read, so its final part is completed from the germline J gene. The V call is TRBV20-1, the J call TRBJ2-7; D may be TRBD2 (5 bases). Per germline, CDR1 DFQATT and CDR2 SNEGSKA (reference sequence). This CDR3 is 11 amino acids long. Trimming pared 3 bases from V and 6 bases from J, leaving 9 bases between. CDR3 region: CSASDRGEQYF. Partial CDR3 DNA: TGCAGTGCTAGTGATCGGGGCGAG.

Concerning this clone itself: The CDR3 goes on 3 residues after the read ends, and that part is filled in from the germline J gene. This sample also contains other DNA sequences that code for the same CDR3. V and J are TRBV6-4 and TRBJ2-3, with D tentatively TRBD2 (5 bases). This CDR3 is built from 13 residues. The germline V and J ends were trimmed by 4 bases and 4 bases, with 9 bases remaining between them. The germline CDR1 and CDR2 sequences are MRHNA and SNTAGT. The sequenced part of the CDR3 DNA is TGTGCCAGCAGTGTGGACTTTTCAGATACG. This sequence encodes CASSVDFSDT. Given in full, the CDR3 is CASSVDFSDTQYF.

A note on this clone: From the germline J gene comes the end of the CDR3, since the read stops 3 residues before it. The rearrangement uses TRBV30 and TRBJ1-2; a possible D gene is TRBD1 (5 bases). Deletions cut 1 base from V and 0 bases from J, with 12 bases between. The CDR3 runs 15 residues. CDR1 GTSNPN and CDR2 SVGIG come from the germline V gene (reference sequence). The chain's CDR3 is CAWSEIGEPNYGYTF. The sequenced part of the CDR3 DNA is TGTGCCTGGAGTGAAATAGGGGAGCCTAACTATGGC.

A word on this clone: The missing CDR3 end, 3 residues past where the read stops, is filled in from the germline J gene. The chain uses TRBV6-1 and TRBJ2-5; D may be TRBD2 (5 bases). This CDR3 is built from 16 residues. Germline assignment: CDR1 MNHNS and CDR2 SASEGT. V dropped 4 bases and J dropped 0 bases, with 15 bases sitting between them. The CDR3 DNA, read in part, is TGTGCCAGCAGTGGGGGTGGCAGCGGTAACCAAGAGACC. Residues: CASSGGGSGNQET. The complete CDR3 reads CASSGGGSGNQETQYF.

The CDR3 sequence: CASSLQAGVNEQYF. The CDR3 DNA, read in part, is TGCGCCAGCAGCTTGCAGGCAGGGGTTAACGAG. The chain is built from TRBV5-1 and TRBJ2-7, with a weak D call TRBD1 (6 bases). With the read ending 3 residues before the CDR3 end, the germline J gene is used to fill in that end. The CDR3 totals 14 residues. CDR1 and CDR2 from the germline V gene are SGHRS and YFSETQ. V lost 1 base and J lost 5, with 13 bases in between.

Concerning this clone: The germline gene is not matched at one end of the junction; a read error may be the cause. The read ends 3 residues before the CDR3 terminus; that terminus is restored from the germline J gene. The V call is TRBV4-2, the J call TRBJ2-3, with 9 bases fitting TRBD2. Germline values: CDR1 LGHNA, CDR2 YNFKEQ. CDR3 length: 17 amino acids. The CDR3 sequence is CASSQDIRLAVTDTQYF. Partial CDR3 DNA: TGCGCCAGCAGCCAAGACATCCGACTAGCGGTCACAGATACG.

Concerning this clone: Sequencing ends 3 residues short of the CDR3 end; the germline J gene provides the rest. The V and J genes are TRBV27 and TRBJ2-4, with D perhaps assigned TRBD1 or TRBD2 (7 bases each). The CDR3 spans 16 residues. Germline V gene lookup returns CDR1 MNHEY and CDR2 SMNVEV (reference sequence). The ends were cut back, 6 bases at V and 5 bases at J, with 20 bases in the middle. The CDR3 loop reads CASSLRGGGRENIQYF. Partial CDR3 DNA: TGTGCCAGCAGCCTCCGGGGAGGGGGCAGGGAAAACATT.

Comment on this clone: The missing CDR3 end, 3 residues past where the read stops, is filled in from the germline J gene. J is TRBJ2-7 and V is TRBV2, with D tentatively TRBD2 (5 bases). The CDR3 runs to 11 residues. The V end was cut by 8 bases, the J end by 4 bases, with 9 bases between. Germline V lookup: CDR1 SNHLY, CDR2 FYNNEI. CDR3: CASGEGYEQYF. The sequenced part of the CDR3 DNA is TGTGCCAGCGGAGAGGGTTACGAG.

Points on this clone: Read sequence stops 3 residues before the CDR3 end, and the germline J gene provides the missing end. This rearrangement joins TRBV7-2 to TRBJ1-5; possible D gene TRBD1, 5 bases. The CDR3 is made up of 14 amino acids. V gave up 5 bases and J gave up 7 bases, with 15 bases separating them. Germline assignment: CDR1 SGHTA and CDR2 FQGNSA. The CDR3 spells CASSPGGGGQPQHF. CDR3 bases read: TGTGCCAGCAGCCCCGGGGGAGGCGGCCAGCCC.

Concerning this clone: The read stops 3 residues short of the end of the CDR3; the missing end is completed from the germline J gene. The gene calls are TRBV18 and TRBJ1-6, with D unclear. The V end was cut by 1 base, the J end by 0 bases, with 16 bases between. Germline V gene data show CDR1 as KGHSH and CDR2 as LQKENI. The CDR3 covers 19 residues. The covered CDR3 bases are TGTGCCAGCTCACCACTCCACGGGGTGTCGAGCTCCTATAATTCACCC. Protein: CASSPLHGVSSSYNSP. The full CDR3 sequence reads CASSPLHGVSSSYNSPLHF.

CDR3: CAWSSTGYHEQYF. CDR3 DNA, as far as it was read: TGTGCCTGGAGTTCGACAGGGTACCACGAG. V is TRBV30 and J is TRBJ2-7, with 7 bases aligning to TRBD1. Sequencing ends 3 residues short of the CDR3 end; the germline J gene provides the rest. Germline V gene lookup returns CDR1 GTSNPN and CDR2 SVGIG (reference sequence). Unmatched junction bases numbered 6, after V lost 2 bases and J lost 5 bases. There are 13 residues in the CDR3. Variable domain in full (rest from reference TRBV30 and TRBJ2-7): SQTIHQWPATLVQPVGSPLSLECTVEGTSNPNLYWYRQAAGRGLQLLFYSVGIGQISSEVPQNLSASRPQDRQFILSSKKLLLSDSGFYLCAWSSTGYHEQYFGPGTRLTVT.